One sample yielded the 19 T cell receptor beta chains listed below, sequenced in a study of cytomegalovirus exposure and HLA in healthy donors. Only in-frame clones appear in the TCRdb table, and some are missing; sequencing was by immunoSEQ multiplex PCR. The sample yields under 250,000 clones, roughly 81% seen once. The specimen sequenced was PBMCs. The source is a woman in her thirties in good health and CMV-seronegative.

The J gene is TRBJ2-2, the V gene TRBV6-5, with D perhaps matching TRBD2 (5 bases). Trimming took 6 bases from V and 0 from J, leaving 11 bases between them. This CDR3 contains 15 residues. CDR1 and CDR2 from the germline V gene are MNHEY and SVGAGI. For the CDR3, the DNA is TGTGCCAGCAGGCGTACTAGGACGAACACCGGGGAGCTGTTTTTT. It specifies CASRRTRTNTGELFF.

In its sample, this clone was seen once. V is TRBV28 and J is TRBJ2-1, with D possibly matching TRBD1 (5 bases). This CDR3 is built from 15 residues. Germline V gene sequence: CDR1 MDHEN, CDR2 SYDVKM. Trimming shortened V by 3 bases and J by 3 bases, and 12 bases separated the two germline ends. CDR3 residues: CASSFRQSHYNEQFF. The DNA for the CDR3 is TGTGCCAGCAGTTTCAGACAGTCCCACTACAATGAGCAGTTCTTC.

The V and J genes are TRBV9 and TRBJ2-2; 7 bases are shared with TRBD1. The CDR3 extends over 16 amino acids. V trimming: 3 bases; J trimming: 4 bases; junction bases outside the gene matches: 9. Germline CDR1 SGDLS, CDR2 YYNGEE. CDR3 sequence reads: CASSDPQGPGTGELFF. Written as DNA, the CDR3 is TGTGCCAGCAGCGACCCACAGGGGCCGGGCACCGGGGAGCTGTTTTTT.

The chain carries TRBV28 and TRBJ1-5; 7 positions match TRBD1. Germline loops: CDR1 MDHEN, CDR2 SYDVKM. V was pared by 8 bases and J by 5 bases, with 3 bases of the junction left unmatched. CDR3 length: 12 amino acids. This CDR3 is CASHRGHQPQHF. The CDR3 DNA sequence: TGTGCCAGCCACAGGGGACATCAGCCCCAGCATTTT.

V is TRBV19 and J is TRBJ2-5; 9 nucleotides line up with TRBD1. V dropped 4 bases and J dropped 3; count of bases not matched to a gene: 6. The CDR3 has 15 residues. Looked up from germline, CDR1 is LNHDA and CDR2 is SQIVND (reference sequence). The CDR3: CASSKLTGGEETQYF. As DNA, the CDR3 is TGTGCCAGTAGTAAACTGACAGGGGGGGAAGAGACCCAGTACTTC. Looking up the rest from reference TRBV19 and TRBJ2-5 gives the full variable domain: DGGITQSPKYLFRKEGQNVTLSCEQNLNHDAMYWYRQDPGQGLRLIYYSQIVNDFQKGDIAEGYSVSREKKESFPLTVTSAQKNPTAFYLCASSKLTGGEETQYFGPGTRLLVL.

The chain uses TRBV4-1 and TRBJ2-5; 9 nucleotides agree with TRBD2. CDR1 is MGHRA, CDR2 YSYEKL, per germline. There are 16 residues in the CDR3. V lost 2 bases, J lost 5 bases, and 9 bases stayed unmatched. DNA of the CDR3: TGCGCCAGCAGCCAAAAGGATAGCGGGAGAGGGGAGACCCAGTACTTC. It yields the protein CASSQKDSGRGETQYF.

The V gene is TRBV5-1, the J gene TRBJ1-3; no clear D. Germline V CDR1 and CDR2: SGHRS, YFSETQ. This CDR3 region has 14 residues. Trimming took off 4 bases at V and 0 bases at J, with 8 bases between the two ends. The CDR3 coding sequence is TGCGCCAGCAGCAGGGAGAGCTCTGGAAACACCATATATTTT. This sequence encodes CASSRESSGNTIYF. The full variable domain, rest sourced from reference TRBV5-1 and TRBJ1-3, is KAGVTQTPRYLIKTRGQQVTLSCSPISGHRSVSWYQQTPGQGLQFLFEYFSETQRNKGNFPGRFSGRQFSNSRSEMNVSTLELGDSALYLCASSRESSGNTIYFGEGSWLTVV.

Many counts were recorded for this clone. The chain links TRBV6-1 to TRBJ2-1; 10 bases map to TRBD2. This CDR3 contains 15 residues. Germline V gene sequence: CDR1 MNHNS, CDR2 SASEGT. After removal of 6 bases from V and 6 bases from J, the junction contained 8 bases not matched to a gene. CDR3 sequence reads: CASRELSGGANEQFF. CDR3 coding DNA: TGTGCCAGCAGGGAACTAAGCGGGGGGGCCAATGAGCAGTTCTTC.

The V gene is TRBV5-5, the J gene TRBJ2-7, with a possible D match to TRBD1 (6 bases). Trimming left V 3 bases short and J 1 base short, with 14 bases between. Germline V lookup: CDR1 SGHKS, CDR2 YYEKEE (reference sequence). This CDR3 contains 15 residues. The CDR3 loop reads CASSSLGGRSYEQYF. The CDR3 nucleotides read TGTGCCAGCAGCTCACTTGGGGGCAGATCCTACGAGCAGTACTTC.

This sequence joins TRBV10-3 and TRBJ2-2; 8 nucleotides align to TRBD1. V lost 3 bases and J lost 5; bases outside the gene matches: 5. The germline CDR1 and CDR2 sequences are ENHRY and SYGVKD. The CDR3 consists of 15 residues. The CDR3 spells CAISEGRGRTGELFF. CDR3 nucleotide sequence: TGTGCCATCAGTGAAGGCAGGGGGCGTACCGGGGAGCTGTTTTTT.

This clone occurred a few times. The rearrangement uses TRBV11-2 and TRBJ2-5; tentative D call: TRBD1 (5 bases). The germline V and J ends were trimmed by 5 bases and 4 bases, with 23 bases remaining between them. The germline V gene encodes CDR1 SGHAT and CDR2 FQNNGV. The CDR3 consists of 17 residues. CDR3 loop: CASSPEAGVGRRETQYF. The CDR3 nucleotides read TGTGCCAGCAGCCCCGAAGCAGGTGTGGGGCGTCGAGAGACCCAGTACTTC.

The chain carries TRBV11-2 and TRBJ2-1; a weak D match, TRBD1 (5 bases). Trimming pared 5 bases from V and 4 bases from J, leaving 9 bases between. CDR3 length: 13 amino acids. The germline V gene has CDR1 SGHAT and CDR2 FQNNGV. The CDR3 protein is CASSLQVYNEQFF. The DNA for the CDR3 is TGTGCCAGCAGCCTACAGGTGTACAATGAGCAGTTCTTC. Supplemented by reference TRBV11-2 and TRBJ2-1, the full variable domain reads EAGVAQSPRYKIIEKRQSVAFWCNPISGHATLYWYQQILGQGPKLLIQFQNNGVVDDSQLPKDRFSAERLKGVDSTLKIQPAKLEDSAVYLCASSLQVYNEQFFGPGTRLTVL.

CDR3 nucleotides: TGTGCCAGCAGCGGGAACAGGGATAGGATAAAGCCCCAGCATTTT. This translates into CASSGNRDRIKPQHF. The V gene is TRBV5-6, the J gene TRBJ1-5, with D possibly being TRBD1 (6 bases). The CDR3 length is 15 residues. The V gene's germline CDR1 is SGHDT and CDR2 YYEEEE. V lost 4 bases, J lost 8 bases, and 19 bases lay in between.

The V gene is TRBV5-4, the J gene TRBJ2-5, with unresolved D. The CDR3 spans 14 residues. The V end was cut by 4 bases, the J end by 5 bases, with 15 bases between. Germline CDR1 is SGHNT and CDR2 is YYREEE (reference sequence). The CDR3 DNA is TGTGCCAGCAGCCGCCCGACTGAGATGGAGACCCAGTACTTC. This codes for CASSRPTEMETQYF.

The chain carries TRBV7-7 and TRBJ1-4; 8 bases match TRBD1. CDR3 size: 13 residues. The germline gives CDR1 SSHAT, CDR2 FNYEAQ (reference sequence). The trim removed 6 bases at V and 5 bases at J, leaving 2 bases unmatched. CDR3 region: CASSHRGNEKLFF. As DNA, the CDR3 is TGTGCCAGCAGTCACAGGGGGAATGAAAAACTGTTTTTT.

This chain uses TRBV4-2 with TRBJ2-7; 9 nucleotides line up with TRBD2. The CDR3 has 14 residues. The junction had 3 bases not matched to a gene; V was cut back by 4 bases and J by 2 bases. CDR1 and CDR2 (germline): LGHNA, YNFKEQ. The CDR3 bases are TGTGCCAGCAGCCCTCTAGCGGGAACCTACGAGCAGTACTTC. Its translation is CASSPLAGTYEQYF.

The chain links TRBV6-1 to TRBJ2-7; TRBD1 is a possible D gene (6 bases). V was cut by 5 bases and J by 3 bases, with 11 bases left in between. Germline V lookup: CDR1 MNHNS, CDR2 SASEGT. The CDR3 consists of 13 residues. This CDR3 reads CASSLGQFYEQYF. For the CDR3, the DNA is TGTGCCAGCAGTTTAGGACAGTTCTACGAGCAGTACTTC.

This clone has a single count. This sequence joins TRBV12-5 and TRBJ2-1; TRBD2 agrees at 7 bases. Germline V lookup: CDR1 LGHNT, CDR2 FRNRAP. This CDR3 region has 14 residues. Trimming at V came to 5 bases and at J to 4 bases, leaving 5 bases not matched to a gene. CDR3 nucleotides: TGTGCTAGTGGTCCCGGGACTACTTACAATGAGCAGTTCTTC. Its translation is CASGPGTTYNEQFF.

The rearrangement uses TRBV14 and TRBJ1-2, with D possibly matching TRBD1 (5 bases). The V gene's germline CDR1 is SGHDN and CDR2 FVKESK. V dropped 1 base and J dropped 2 bases, with 11 bases sitting between them. There are 15 residues in the CDR3. CDR3 bases: TGTGCCAGCAGCCAAGTTAGGACATCGAACTATGGCTACACCTTC. Amino acids: CASSQVRTSNYGYTF.